The 18 T cell receptor beta chains below all came from one sample that was sequenced in a study of graft-versus-host responses after intestinal transplantation. TCRdb's copy holds only in-frame clones and misses some; the assay was immunoSEQ multiplex PCR. The profile shows roughly 20,000 clones, 40% to 50% of them singletons. The sample here was alloreactive CD4+ T cells from a mixed lymphocyte reaction culture, taken before intestinal transplant. The subset denotes: CFSE-low proliferating T cells sorted from roughly six-day pre-transplant mixed lymphocyte reaction (GvH or HvG direction). These receptors all stem from a human patient who received an intestinal transplant.

This clone came up a few times. The rearrangement links TRBV7-2 to TRBJ2-3, with TRBD2 matching over 7 bases. Trimming took 5 bases from V and 2 from J; bases not matched to a gene: 4. Germline V lookup: CDR1 SGHTA, CDR2 FQGNSA. The CDR3 spans 14 residues. The CDR3 DNA sequence: TGTGCCAGCAGCCGAGCGGGGTTCACAGATACGCAGTATTTT. Protein: CASSRAGFTDTQYF.

Only a few counts were recorded for this clone. The chain joins TRBV5-1 to TRBJ1-2; D might be TRBD1 (6 bases). This CDR3 spans 14 amino acids. The V end lost 4 bases, the J end lost 8 bases, and 18 bases lay between the germline ends. Germline assignment: CDR1 SGHRS and CDR2 YFSETQ. The CDR3 region is CASSPRTALEGYTF. The CDR3 region has the DNA TGCGCCAGCAGCCCTCGGACAGCGCTAGAGGGCTACACCTTC.

This chain connects TRBV18 to TRBJ1-2; tentative D call: TRBD1 (5 bases). CDR3 length: 13 amino acids. V shed 3 bases and J shed 6 bases, with 11 bases lying between them. Germline V gives CDR1 KGHSH, CDR2 LQKENI. CDR3 region: CASSPAGTDGYTF. The CDR3 nucleotides read TGTGCCAGCTCACCCGCAGGGACTGATGGCTACACCTTC.

In regard to this clone: One end of the junction does not line up with germline, which may come from a read error. The chain joins TRBV7-2 to TRBJ2-7; 14 bases match TRBD2. Germline values: CDR1 SGHTA, CDR2 FQGNSA. The CDR3 loop spans 15 amino acids. CDR3 DNA sequence: TGTGCCAGCAGCTTGACTAGCGGGGGGGCCTACGAGCAGTGCTTC. Translation: CASSLTSGGAYEQCF.

The chain recombines TRBV6-6 with TRBJ2-1; TRBD1 aligns across 9 bases. This CDR3 is 14 amino acids long. With V trimmed by 7 bases and J by 7 bases, 8 bases remained unmatched. From germline, CDR1 is MNHNY and CDR2 SVGAGI (reference sequence). The CDR3 sequence is CASTLTGGRNEQFF. For the CDR3, the DNA is TGTGCCAGCACTCTTACAGGGGGCAGGAATGAGCAGTTCTTC.

The chain carries TRBV5-1 and TRBJ2-5, with 9 positions matching TRBD2. Germline-derived CDR1 and CDR2 are SGHRS and YFSETQ. CDR3 size: 16 residues. The V segment lost 0 bases and the J segment 5 bases; nucleotides outside the gene matches: 8. Here the CDR3 DNA reads TGCGCCAGCAGCTTGGCCGGCGGGGGGGTTGGGGAGACCCAGTACTTC. Its translation: CASSLAGGGVGETQYF.

The V and J genes are TRBV2 and TRBJ1-2, with TRBD1 as a possible D gene (5 bases). The CDR3 spans 14 residues. V lost 3 bases and J lost 4, with 12 bases in between. Per the germline V gene, CDR1 is SNHLY and CDR2 is FYNNEI. The chain's CDR3 is CASSDQTVRYGYTF. The CDR3 DNA follows: TGTGCCAGCAGTGACCAGACAGTACGCTATGGCTACACCTTC.

The chain has TRBV10-3 and TRBJ2-1, with TRBD2 identical over 11 bases. The CDR3 consists of 13 residues. The ends lost 7 bases at V and 7 bases at J; junction bases unmatched: 3. CDR1 ENHRY and CDR2 SYGVKD come from the germline V gene. CDR3 in DNA: TGTGCCATCACTAGCGGGGGGACGAATGAGCAGTTCTTC. The encoded protein is CAITSGGTNEQFF.

This clone was seen more than once but under ten times. The J gene is TRBJ2-1, the V gene TRBV5-1; 7 nucleotides agree with TRBD2. Germline loops: CDR1 SGHRS, CDR2 YFSETQ. V trimming: 4 bases; J trimming: 4 bases; junction bases outside the gene matches: 5. The CDR3 length is 14 residues. The CDR3 region is CASSGSGVYNEQFF. CDR3 DNA: TGCGCCAGCAGCGGGAGCGGGGTTTACAATGAGCAGTTCTTC.

The chain has TRBV6-1 and TRBJ2-7; tentative D call: TRBD1 (6 bases). V lost 6 bases and J 2 bases, leaving 14 bases between the germline ends. From germline, CDR1 is MNHNS and CDR2 SASEGT. The CDR3 runs to 14 residues. CDR3 loop: CASRTPQGTYEQYF. The CDR3 DNA reads TGTGCCAGCAGGACCCCACAGGGAACCTACGAGCAGTACTTC.

DNA for the CDR3: TGCACCACCGGGAGCCGGTATGGCTACACCTTC. The encoded protein is CTTGSRYGYTF. This chain joins TRBV29-1 and TRBJ1-2, with no clear D. Germline V gene sequence: CDR1 SQVTM, CDR2 ANQGSEA. The CDR3 loop spans 11 amino acids.

This clone has only a few counts. V and J are TRBV6-4 and TRBJ2-5; 11 bases align to TRBD2. The CDR3 has 19 residues. Trimming at V came to 0 bases and at J to 0 bases, leaving 9 bases not matched to a gene. The germline V gene has CDR1 MRHNA and CDR2 SNTAGT. Written as DNA, the CDR3 is TGTGCCAGCAGTGACTCAAAACGGGTAGCGGGGGGGGACCAAGAGACCCAGTACTTC. It specifies CASSDSKRVAGGDQETQYF.

This clone was counted only a few times. The chain recombines TRBV19 with TRBJ1-1; the match to TRBD1 covers 8 bases. CDR3 length: 14 amino acids. Germline V gives CDR1 LNHDA, CDR2 SQIVND (reference sequence). J gave up 2 bases and V 4 bases, and 3 bases lay outside the gene matches. Here the CDR3 DNA reads TGTGCCAGTAGTAGAACAGGGGGTAACACTGAAGCTTTCTTT. Translating gives CASSRTGGNTEAFF.

V is TRBV6-5 and J is TRBJ2-7, with TRBD1 as a possible D gene (5 bases). Germline values: CDR1 MNHEY, CDR2 SVGAGI. The V gene lost 6 bases and the J gene lost 3 bases, with 15 bases spanning the gap. The CDR3 is 14 amino acids. The CDR3 nucleotides read TGTGCCAGCAGAAGACAGAGATCCAGCTACGAGCAGTACTTC. Translation gives CASRRQRSSYEQYF.

V usage is TRBV2 and J usage is TRBJ2-2; D perhaps matches TRBD1 (6 bases). Germline V gene lookup returns CDR1 SNHLY and CDR2 FYNNEI. This CDR3 is 16 amino acids long. Trimming pared 7 bases from V and 10 bases from J, leaving 25 bases between. CDR3 nucleotide sequence: TGTGCCAGCACGAATCGAACGTGGGGGCTATACGAGGAGCTGTTTTTT. This translates into CASTNRTWGLYEELFF.

This clone was counted between two and nine times. The CDR3 sequence is CASSWGGAGGYTF. The DNA for the CDR3 is TGTGCCAGCAGCTGGGGGGGGGCTGGCGGCTACACCTTC. The rearrangement joins TRBV5-5 to TRBJ1-2; a weak D match, TRBD1 (6 bases). Trimming stripped 3 bases from V and 8 bases from J, with 14 bases between. The CDR3 runs 13 residues. The germline gives CDR1 SGHKS, CDR2 YYEKEE (reference sequence).

This clone appeared a single time. CDR3 sequence reads: CASSQHSNQPQHF. Written as DNA, the CDR3 is TGTGCCAGCAGCCAACATAGCAATCAGCCCCAGCATTTT. The rearrangement uses TRBV6-5 and TRBJ1-5; D ambiguous. CDR3 length: 13 residues. In germline, CDR1 is MNHEY, CDR2 SVGAGI. Between the trimmed V and J ends, which lost 6 bases and 0 bases, there was a span of 6 bases.

V is TRBV10-3 and J is TRBJ2-3; 7 bases are a match to TRBD1. CDR1 is ENHRY, CDR2 SYGVKD, per germline. The CDR3 runs to 15 residues. The J segment lost 2 bases and the V segment lost 10 bases, leaving 12 bases of the junction unmatched. The CDR3 region is CATQGVPTTTDTQYF. The CDR3 coding sequence is TGTGCCACGCAGGGGGTGCCGACTACCACAGATACGCAGTATTTT.